This T cell receptor beta chain was recovered during a study of T cells in Graves' hyperthyroidism and ophthalmopathy. Amplification of TCR beta CDR3 regions was performed using RNA transcripts as template. TCR CDR3 regions were first amplified by RT-PCR with HTBI primers. Via MiXCR, TCRdb re-called the multiplex PCR reads, giving one row per CDR3 protein. The sample yields about 610,000 distinct CDR3 sequences, approximately 44% seen once. The CDR3 has 13 amino acids. The ends were cut back, 0 bases at V and 4 bases at J, with 7 bases in the middle. Germline assignment: CDR1 SGHRS and CDR2 YFSETQ. This clonotype has at least ten counts.

Material: peripheral blood or thyroid tissue (not recorded which). The V and J genes are TRBV5-1 and TRBJ1-2; D possibly corresponds to TRBD1 (5 bases). The TCR was taken from a woman aged 18 to 35 with Graves' hyperthyroidism. CDR3: CASSLAQGYGYTF. In DNA, the CDR3 is TGCGCCAGCAGCTTGGCCCAGGGCTATGGCTACACCTTC. The full variable domain, with the rest looked up from reference TRBV5-1 and TRBJ1-2, is KAGVTQTPRYLIKTRGQQVTLSCSPISGHRSVSWYQQTPGQGLQFLFEYFSETQRNKGNFPGRFSGRQFSNSRSEMNVSTLELGDSALYLCASSLAQGYGYTFGSGTRLTVV.